Below, one TCR beta chain is given with its context. Its antigen is not identified. The sample originates from a study of OX40 agonist ivuxolimab in advanced cancers. Turning to the study itself: Patients got intravenous ivuxolimab at 0.01 to 10 mg/kg every 2 weeks.

Notes on the study in general: Several nonresponders also turned out to have low normalized T-cell clonal expansion. Individuals who were partial responders at 0.1-3.0 mg/kg had clonal expansion that ranked among the lowest. The antigen specificity of the peripheral T cells (those that were expanded) was not determined.

The assay was immunoSEQ multiplex PCR, and TCRdb's table has in-frame clones only and misses some. The sample lists approximately 49,000 clones; roughly 85% were seen once. CDR1 is SGHAT, CDR2 FQNNGV, per germline. The CDR3 consists of 16 residues. V lost 5 bases and J lost 4; bases outside the gene matches: 10. The input for sequencing was CD4+ or CD8+ T cells sorted from blood, taken in a trial of the OX40 agonist ivuxolimab. The TCR sequence derives from an adult with an advanced solid tumor such as melanoma, head and neck, liver or kidney cancer. This chain joins TRBV11-2 and TRBJ1-3, with 8 bases that match TRBD1. This CDR3 reads CASSGTGTGRGNTIYF. CDR3 coding DNA: TGTGCCAGCAGCGGGACGGGGACAGGCCGGGGAAACACCATATATTTT.